The rows below give T cell receptor beta chains drawn from one sample of a study of blood T cell repertoires in COVID-19. Some clones are missing from TCRdb's copy, which holds only in-frame ones; the method was immunoSEQ multiplex PCR. This sample has around 70,000 clones, with roughly 80% found just once. Material: peripheral blood. All receptors come from a woman aged 80 or over with active or convalescent COVID-19. The CDR3 runs from the conserved cysteine through the conserved F or W. The order of the fields is V gene, J gene, CDR3 protein.

V: TRBV7-9; J: TRBJ2-7; CDR3: CASSPRLVAGVHEQYF
V: TRBV28; J: TRBJ2-1; CDR3: CASSLRGLAGYNEQFF
V: TRBV5-4; J: TRBJ1-4; CDR3: CASSFEGSTNEKLFF
V: TRBV24-1; J: TRBJ2-7; CDR3: CATSDPGGSPYEQYF
V: TRBV7-3; J: TRBJ2-5; CDR3: CASSSIGGSQETQYF
V: TRBV11-2; J: TRBJ2-1; CDR3: CASSLERLASNEQFF
V: TRBV5-1; J: TRBJ1-2; CDR3: CASSWGTGIGYTF
V: TRBV28; J: TRBJ1-5; CDR3: CASSFSDRGGPQHF
V: TRBV28; J: TRBJ1-1; CDR3: CASCGQGGNTEAFF
V: TRBV5-6; J: TRBJ2-5; CDR3: CASSLVPEETQYF
V: TRBV7-8; J: TRBJ1-3; CDR3: CASSLAIAVSSGNTIYF
V: TRBV11-1; J: TRBJ1-1; CDR3: CASSPRQGRIAEAFF